This T cell receptor (beta chain) was recorded in a study of post-analysis software for immune sequencing data. Study summary: The courses of disease that were included comprised relapsing-remitting, secondary progressive and progressive-relapsing multiple sclerosis.

Germline values: CDR1 SQVTM, CDR2 ANQGSEA. This CDR3 has 14 residues. Trimming pared 4 bases from V and 9 bases from J, leaving 19 bases between. Unique molecular identifiers had been added to the TCR beta cDNA libraries. Input populations of 1 to 10 million T cells gave rise to 500,000 to 600,000 cDNA molecules. TCRdb re-derived calls from the PCR reads in MiXCR, one entry per CDR3 protein. The sample holds about 180,000 distinct CDR3 sequences; about 30% are singletons and the top ten take around 1.5%. Note on this clonotype: Its antigen is not identified.

Overall study findings and caveats: Strong co-clustering by F measure was seen for same-batch samples. In patients, TRBV5-6, TRBV5-1 and TRBV20-1 belonged to five TRBV segments found more frequently than in controls. When compared against controls, multiple sclerosis patients showed significantly lower normalized Chao1 diversity.

Material: blood. The source of this sequence is a girl aged 5-17 years with multiple sclerosis. V gene TRBV29-1 combines with J gene TRBJ2-4; D is perhaps TRBD2 (6 bases). In nucleotides, the CDR3 is TGCAGCGTTGGCGTGGAGGGCGTAAGCCGCATTCAGTACTTC. The encoded protein is CSVGVEGVSRIQYF.